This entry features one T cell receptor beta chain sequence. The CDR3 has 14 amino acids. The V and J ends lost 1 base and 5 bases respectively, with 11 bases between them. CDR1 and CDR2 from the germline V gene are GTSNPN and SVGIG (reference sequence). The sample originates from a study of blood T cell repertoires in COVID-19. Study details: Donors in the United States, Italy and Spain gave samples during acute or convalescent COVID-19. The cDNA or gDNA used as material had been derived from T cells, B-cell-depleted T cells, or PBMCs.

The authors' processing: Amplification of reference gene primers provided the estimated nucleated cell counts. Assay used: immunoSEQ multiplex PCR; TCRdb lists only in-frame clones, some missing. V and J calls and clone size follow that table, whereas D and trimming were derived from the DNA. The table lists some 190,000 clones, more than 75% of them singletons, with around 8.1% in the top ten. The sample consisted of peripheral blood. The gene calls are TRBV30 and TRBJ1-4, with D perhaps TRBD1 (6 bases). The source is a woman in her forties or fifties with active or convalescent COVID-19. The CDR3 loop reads CAWSDPGQNEKLFF. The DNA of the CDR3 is TGTGCCTGGAGTGACCCGGGACAAAATGAAAAACTGTTTTTT.